These 32 T cell receptor beta chains were all obtained from the same sample, sequenced in a study of cytomegalovirus exposure and HLA in healthy donors. The PCR was carried out with 60 Vbeta primers and 13 Jbeta primers. Some clones are missing from TCRdb's copy, which holds only in-frame ones; the method was immunoSEQ multiplex PCR. The table has some 78,000 clones, 72% seen once; the top ten hold around 10%. Sequenced sample: PBMCs. These receptors were obtained from a woman aged 40 to 55 in good health and CMV-seropositive.

The chain uses TRBV18 and TRBJ1-4; 8 bases are a match to TRBD1. From germline, CDR1 is KGHSH and CDR2 LQKENI. The length of the CDR3 is 15 residues. The V gene end was trimmed by 6 bases and the J gene end by 6 bases; junction bases not matched to a gene: 9. As DNA, the CDR3 is TGTGCCAGCTCCCTCCAGACAGGGGTCGATGAAAAACTGTTTTTT. Protein: CASSLQTGVDEKLFF.

This rearrangement joins TRBV5-4 to TRBJ2-1; tentative D call: TRBD1 (5 bases). CDR1 is SGHNT, CDR2 YYREEE, per germline (reference sequence). The CDR3 runs 17 residues. V was pared by 4 bases and J by 0 bases, with 17 bases between. CDR3 in DNA: TGTGCCAGCAGCCGCAATTTGGGGCTAAGCTCCTACAATGAGCAGTTCTTC. Its protein product is CASSRNLGLSSYNEQFF.

The J gene is TRBJ1-1, the V gene TRBV4-2; TRBD1 matches 7 bases. This CDR3 is built from 14 residues. After removal of 4 bases from V and 2 bases from J, the junction contained 4 bases not matched to a gene. Germline V gene data show CDR1 as LGHNA and CDR2 as YNFKEQ. As DNA, the CDR3 is TGTGCCAGCAGCCCCGGGACAGATAACACTGAAGCTTTCTTT. Its protein product is CASSPGTDNTEAFF.

The chain links TRBV7-2 to TRBJ1-3, with no clear D. This CDR3 has 15 residues. V was clipped by 1 base and J by 0 bases, with 7 bases between them. Germline V gene data show CDR1 as SGHTA and CDR2 as FQGNSA. The CDR3, as DNA: TGTGCCAGCAGCTTAGATCGGTACTCTGGAAACACCATATATTTT. Protein sequence: CASSLDRYSGNTIYF.

V is TRBV28 and J is TRBJ1-5; 11 bases map to TRBD1. Unmatched junction bases numbered 19, after V lost 5 bases and J lost 1 base. The germline CDR1 and CDR2 sequences are MDHEN and SYDVKM. The length of the CDR3 is 21 residues. Here the CDR3 DNA reads TGTGCCAGCAGTCGGGCAACATTGTGGGGACAGGGGGGGAGAAGCAATCAGCCCCAGCATTTT. This gives the protein CASSRATLWGQGGRSNQPQHF.

This clone was detected only a few times. The genes are TRBV12-5 and TRBJ2-2; 10 positions match TRBD1. Per germline, CDR1 LGHNT and CDR2 FRNRAP. The CDR3 is 15 amino acids. Trimming at V came to 6 bases and at J to 3 bases, leaving 4 bases not matched to a gene. DNA for the CDR3: TGTGCTAGTGGGAGACAGGGGGCGGACACCGGGGAGCTGTTTTTT. It specifies CASGRQGADTGELFF.

This clone was found once. The J gene is TRBJ2-1, the V gene TRBV5-1; 8 positions match TRBD1. J lost 8 bases, V lost 0 bases, and 10 bases had no gene match. This CDR3 has 16 residues. CDR1 is SGHRS, CDR2 YFSETQ, per germline. The CDR3 region is CASSLDMAGGWDEQFF. DNA for the CDR3: TGCGCCAGCAGCTTGGATATGGCAGGGGGCTGGGATGAGCAGTTCTTC.

This sequence joins TRBV4-1 and TRBJ2-7; TRBD2 agrees at 11 bases. The CDR3 loop spans 17 amino acids. V lost 2 bases, J lost 1 base, and 7 bases stayed unmatched. The germline CDR1 and CDR2 sequences are MGHRA and YSYEKL. CDR3 nucleotides: TGCGCCAGCAGCCAACAGGATGGGACTAGCGGTTCCTACGAGCAGTACTTC. Translation gives CASSQQDGTSGSYEQYF.

The chain carries TRBV9 and TRBJ2-6; possible D gene TRBD1, 5 bases. Germline CDR1 and CDR2: SGDLS and YYNGEE. The CDR3 runs to 14 residues. V gave up 1 base and J gave up 3 bases, with 5 bases separating them. The CDR3 region has the DNA TGTGCCAGCAGCGTACAGGGTGGGGCCAACGTCCTGACTTTC. Protein sequence: CASSVQGGANVLTF.

The genes are TRBV30 and TRBJ1-5; 10 bases agree with TRBD1. V dropped 1 base and J dropped 6; count of bases not matched to a gene: 6. The germline gives CDR1 GTSNPN, CDR2 SVGIG (reference sequence). The CDR3 has 15 residues. CDR3: CAWSEGQGVSQPQHF. CDR3 in DNA: TGTGCCTGGAGTGAAGGACAGGGGGTATCTCAGCCCCAGCATTTT.

The sample holds a few counts of this clone. The gene calls are TRBV2 and TRBJ1-5, with D hard to call. The germline gives CDR1 SNHLY, CDR2 FYNNEI. V dropped 6 bases and J dropped 0 bases, with 9 bases sitting between them. The CDR3 contains 14 residues. CDR3 DNA sequence: TGTGCCAGCAGCCTATATAATAGCAATCAGCCCCAGCATTTT. Translation gives CASSLYNSNQPQHF. The entire variable domain, with the rest obtained from reference TRBV2 and TRBJ1-5, is as follows: EPEVTQTPSHQVTQMGQEVILRCVPISNHLYFYWYRQILGQKVEFLVSFYNNEISEKSEIFDDQFSVERPDGSNFTLKIRSTKLEDSAMYFCASSLYNSNQPQHFGDGTRLSIL.

The rearrangement uses TRBV30 and TRBJ2-7; possibly TRBD2 for D (7 bases). Germline CDR1 reads GTSNPN; CDR2 reads SVGIG (reference sequence). The CDR3 has 12 amino acids. V was pared by 8 bases and J by 2 bases, with 13 bases between. The CDR3, as DNA: TGTGCCGGGGGCGGGAGAACCTACGAGCAGTACTTC. Its translation: CAGGGRTYEQYF.

This clone was recorded a few times. This chain uses TRBV6-5 with TRBJ2-3, with 7 bases lining up with TRBD1. Trimming cost V 4 bases and J 4 bases; bases outside gene matches: 5. CDR1 is MNHEY, CDR2 SVGAGI, per germline. This CDR3 spans 14 amino acids. The CDR3 DNA is TGTGCCAGCAGTTTAACCACAGGGGCAGATACGCAGTATTTT. It yields the protein CASSLTTGADTQYF.

The chain carries TRBV7-9 and TRBJ2-3, with D tentatively TRBD2 (6 bases). Germline V gene data show CDR1 as SEHNR and CDR2 as FQNEAQ (reference sequence). V was shortened by 5 bases and J by 0 bases, with 18 bases between the two germline ends. The CDR3 is 17 residues long. CDR3: CASSQRRGEASTDTQYF. The CDR3 DNA follows: TGTGCCAGCAGCCAGCGACGCGGGGAAGCTAGCACAGATACGCAGTATTTT.

The chain employs TRBV11-2 and TRBJ1-1; 9 bases are shared with TRBD1. Germline CDR1 SGHAT, CDR2 FQNNGV. The ends lost 4 bases at V and 3 bases at J; junction bases unmatched: 3. The CDR3 runs to 14 residues. Written as DNA, the CDR3 is TGTGCCAGCAGCTCTCGACAGGGGGACACTGAAGCTTTCTTT. It translates to CASSSRQGDTEAFF.

The chain links TRBV19 to TRBJ2-5; D is ambiguous. Per the germline V gene, CDR1 is LNHDA and CDR2 is SQIVND (reference sequence). The germline V and J ends were trimmed by 3 bases and 5 bases, with 10 bases remaining between them. The CDR3 sequence is 13 residues long. In DNA, the CDR3 is TGTGCCAGTAGTATTAACTTGGTGGAGACCCAGTACTTC. Translating gives CASSINLVETQYF.

The rearrangement joins TRBV28 to TRBJ2-5; no clear D gene. V shed 4 bases and J shed 5 bases, with 11 bases lying between them. The CDR3 is 13 amino acids. The germline gives CDR1 MDHEN, CDR2 SYDVKM. The CDR3: CASSSPSRETQYF. Written as DNA, the CDR3 is TGTGCCAGCAGTTCCCCATCTCGGGAGACCCAGTACTTC.

This clone was observed a handful of times. One end of the junction fails to match germline, which may point to a read error. This sequence joins TRBV4-2 and TRBJ1-2; no definite D call. The CDR3 extends over 15 amino acids. Germline V gene lookup returns CDR1 LGHNA and CDR2 YNFKEQ. CDR3: CASSQDFGANYGYPF. The CDR3 DNA follows: TGTGCCAGCAGCCAAGATTTCGGTGCTAACTATGGCTACCCCTTC.

This rearrangement joins TRBV19 to TRBJ2-2, with 9 bases identical to TRBD1. V dropped 4 bases and J dropped 1; count of bases not matched to a gene: 1. From germline, CDR1 is LNHDA and CDR2 SQIVND (reference sequence). The CDR3 extends over 15 amino acids. The CDR3 DNA reads TGTGCCAGTAGTAGGGACAGGGAGAACACCGGGGAGCTGTTTTTT. Its translation: CASSRDRENTGELFF.

This sequence joins TRBV28 and TRBJ1-2; D unclear. V lost 3 bases and J lost 4, with 9 bases in between. CDR1 and CDR2 from the germline V gene are MDHEN and SYDVKM. CDR3 length: 13 residues. CDR3 amino acids: CASSLSELYGYTF. The CDR3 DNA reads as TGTGCCAGCAGTTTGTCCGAGCTCTATGGCTACACCTTC.

The V gene is TRBV28, the J gene TRBJ2-1, with 9 nucleotides matching TRBD2. CDR1 MDHEN and CDR2 SYDVKM come from the germline V gene. The CDR3 is made up of 15 amino acids. Trimming removed 7 bases from V and 6 bases from J; junction bases left unmatched: 10. The CDR3 reads CASITYSGGLNEQFF. The DNA for the CDR3 is TGTGCCAGCATCACTTATAGCGGGGGACTCAATGAGCAGTTCTTC.

V is TRBV7-9 and J is TRBJ1-3; 11 nucleotides align to TRBD1. V lost 3 bases to trimming and J lost 2 bases; unmatched junction nucleotides: 9. This CDR3 has 18 amino acids. Germline lookup yields CDR1 SEHNR and CDR2 FQNEAQ (reference sequence). This CDR3 is CASSFSLGQGVAGNTIYF. The CDR3 bases are TGTGCCAGCAGCTTTTCCTTGGGACAGGGGGTTGCTGGAAACACCATATATTTT.

The sample holds a few counts of this clone. The chain recombines TRBV5-6 with TRBJ1-2, with 10 bases aligning to TRBD1. The CDR3 contains 14 residues. The V and J ends lost 5 bases and 3 bases, in that order; junction bases with no gene match: 4. Germline V gene lookup returns CDR1 SGHDT and CDR2 YYEEEE. The CDR3 nucleotides read TGTGCCAGCAGACGGACAGGGGGGGACTATGGCTACACCTTC. It encodes CASRRTGGDYGYTF.

The chain uses TRBV19 and TRBJ1-2; possible D gene TRBD1, 6 bases. Germline values: CDR1 LNHDA, CDR2 SQIVND (reference sequence). V lost 5 bases and J 2 bases, leaving 12 bases between the germline ends. This CDR3 contains 14 residues. Here the CDR3 DNA reads TGTGCCAGTAGTCCTCTACAGGGCAACTATGGCTACACCTTC. It yields the protein CASSPLQGNYGYTF.

V gene TRBV6-5 combines with J gene TRBJ1-1, with 7 bases aligning to TRBD1. Looked up from germline, CDR1 is MNHEY and CDR2 is SVGAGI. V gave up 5 bases and J gave up 2 bases; unmatched junction bases: 8. CDR3 size: 15 residues. This chain's CDR3 is CASSTAGTANTEAFF. CDR3 nucleotides: TGTGCCAGCAGTACAGCCGGGACAGCCAACACTGAAGCTTTCTTT.

This clone occurred a few times. Other DNA sequences in the sample encode the same CDR3. V is TRBV2 and J is TRBJ1-1, with 7 bases lining up with TRBD1. With V trimmed by 6 bases and J by 5 bases, 6 bases remained unmatched. The CDR3 is 13 residues long. Germline V CDR1 and CDR2: SNHLY, FYNNEI. The CDR3: CASRDRVGTEAFF. The CDR3, as DNA: TGTGCCAGCAGAGACAGGGTCGGAACTGAAGCTTTCTTT. Based on the CDR3 plus reference TRBV2 and TRBJ1-1, the full variable domain is EPEVTQTPSHQVTQMGQEVILRCVPISNHLYFYWYRQILGQKVEFLVSFYNNEISEKSEIFDDQFSVERPDGSNFTLKIRSTKLEDSAMYFCASRDRVGTEAFFGQGTRLTVV.

The chain joins TRBV7-9 to TRBJ1-4; 8 positions agree with TRBD1. The CDR3 consists of 15 residues. Germline CDR1 is SEHNR and CDR2 is FQNEAQ (reference sequence). The junction had 9 bases not matched to a gene; V was cut back by 5 bases and J by 7 bases. The CDR3 region is CASSTPGGNFEKLFF. The DNA for the CDR3 is TGTGCCAGCAGCACACCAGGGGGCAATTTTGAAAAACTGTTTTTT.

The chain has TRBV11-2 and TRBJ1-6; D possibly corresponds to TRBD1 (6 bases). The CDR3 sequence is 19 residues long. Germline CDR1 is SGHAT and CDR2 is FQNNGV. V gave up 0 bases and J gave up 7 bases, with 22 bases separating them. The CDR3, as DNA: TGTGCCAGCAGCTTAGATCTAAGGGGGTCTCACAGTAGGAATTCACCCCTCCACTTT. Amino acid sequence: CASSLDLRGSHSRNSPLHF.

The chain is built from TRBV7-9 and TRBJ1-5, with D maybe TRBD1 (6 bases). The CDR3 runs to 12 residues. Trimming cost V 10 bases and J 9 bases, with 16 bases left between them. Per germline, CDR1 SEHNR and CDR2 FQNEAQ (reference sequence). CDR3 sequence reads: CATTQGDGPQHF. The CDR3 DNA reads as TGTGCCACGACACAGGGAGATGGGCCCCAGCATTTT.

The chain is built from TRBV19 and TRBJ1-1, with a tentative D call TRBD1 (5 bases). Between the trimmed V and J ends, which lost 4 bases and 5 bases, there was a span of 20 bases. From germline, CDR1 is LNHDA and CDR2 SQIVND (reference sequence). The CDR3 length is 16 residues. The CDR3 DNA reads TGTGCCAGTAGTACCCTACCAGGGAGGGGTAGGACTGAAGCTTTCTTT. Protein product: CASSTLPGRGRTEAFF.

As DNA, the CDR3 is TGTGCCAGCAGCATCCGGGAAGGGTACGAGCAGTACTTC. This codes for CASSIREGYEQYF. V gene TRBV6-4 combines with J gene TRBJ2-7; a weak D match, TRBD2 (5 bases). Trimming took 6 bases from V and 4 from J, leaving 13 bases between them. Per germline, CDR1 MRHNA and CDR2 SNTAGT. This CDR3 spans 13 amino acids.

The V and J genes are TRBV4-1 and TRBJ2-2; D may be TRBD2 (6 bases). The CDR3 loop spans 15 amino acids. Germline V gene sequence: CDR1 MGHRA, CDR2 YSYEKL. The V end was cut by 4 bases, the J end by 5 bases, with 14 bases between. The CDR3 bases are TGCGCCAGCAGCCCCAATAGCGGAGGTACCGGGGAGCTGTTTTTT. Its translation: CASSPNSGGTGELFF.